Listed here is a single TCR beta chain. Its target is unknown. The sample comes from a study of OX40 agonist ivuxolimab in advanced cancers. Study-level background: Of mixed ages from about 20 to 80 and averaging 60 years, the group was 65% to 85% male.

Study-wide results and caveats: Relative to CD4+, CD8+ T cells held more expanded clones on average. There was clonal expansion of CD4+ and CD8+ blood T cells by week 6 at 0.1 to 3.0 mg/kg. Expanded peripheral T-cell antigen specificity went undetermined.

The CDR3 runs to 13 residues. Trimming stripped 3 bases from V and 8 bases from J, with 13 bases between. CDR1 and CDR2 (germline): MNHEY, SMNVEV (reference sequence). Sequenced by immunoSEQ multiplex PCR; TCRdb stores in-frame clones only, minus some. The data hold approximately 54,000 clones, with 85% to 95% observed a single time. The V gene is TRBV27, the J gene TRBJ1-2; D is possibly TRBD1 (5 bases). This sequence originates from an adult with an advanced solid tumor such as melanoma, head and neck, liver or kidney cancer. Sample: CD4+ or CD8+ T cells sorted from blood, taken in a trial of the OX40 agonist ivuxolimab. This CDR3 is CASSLGPASGYTF. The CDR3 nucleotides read TGTGCCAGCAGTTTGGGACCAGCGAGCGGCTACACCTTC.